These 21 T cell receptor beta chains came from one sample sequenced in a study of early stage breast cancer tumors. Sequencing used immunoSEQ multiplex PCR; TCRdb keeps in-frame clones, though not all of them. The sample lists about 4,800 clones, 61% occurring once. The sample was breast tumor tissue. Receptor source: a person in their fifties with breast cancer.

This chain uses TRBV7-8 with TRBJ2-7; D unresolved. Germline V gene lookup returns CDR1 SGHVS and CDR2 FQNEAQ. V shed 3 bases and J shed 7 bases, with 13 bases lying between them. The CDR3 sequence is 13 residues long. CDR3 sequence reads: CASSLATLGEQYF. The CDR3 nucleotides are TGTGCCAGCAGCTTGGCGACTCTCGGGGAGCAGTACTTC.

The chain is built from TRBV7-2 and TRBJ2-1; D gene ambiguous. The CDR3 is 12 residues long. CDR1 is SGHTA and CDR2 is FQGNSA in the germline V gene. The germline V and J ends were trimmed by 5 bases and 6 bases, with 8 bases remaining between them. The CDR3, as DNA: TGTGCCAGCAGCCATATTAGCAATGAGCAGTTCTTC. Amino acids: CASSHISNEQFF.

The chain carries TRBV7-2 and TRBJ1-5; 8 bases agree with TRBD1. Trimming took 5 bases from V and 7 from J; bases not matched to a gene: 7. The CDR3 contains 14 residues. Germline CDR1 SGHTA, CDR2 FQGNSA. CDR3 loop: CASSVYRGAQPQHF. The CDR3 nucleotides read TGTGCCAGCAGCGTATACAGGGGGGCCCAGCCCCAGCATTTT.

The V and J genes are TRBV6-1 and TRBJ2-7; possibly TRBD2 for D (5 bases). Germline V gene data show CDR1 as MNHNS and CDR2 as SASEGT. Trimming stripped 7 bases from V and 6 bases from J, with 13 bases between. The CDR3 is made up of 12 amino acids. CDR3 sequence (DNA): TGTGCCAGCAAAGGTAGCGAGTCCGAGCAGTACTTC. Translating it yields CASKGSESEQYF.

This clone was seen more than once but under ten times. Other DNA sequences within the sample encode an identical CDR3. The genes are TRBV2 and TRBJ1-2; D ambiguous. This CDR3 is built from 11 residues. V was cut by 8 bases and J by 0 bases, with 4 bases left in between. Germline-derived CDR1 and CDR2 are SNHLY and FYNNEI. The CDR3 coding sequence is TGTGCCAGCGAAACTAACTATGGCTACACCTTC. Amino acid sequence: CASETNYGYTF.

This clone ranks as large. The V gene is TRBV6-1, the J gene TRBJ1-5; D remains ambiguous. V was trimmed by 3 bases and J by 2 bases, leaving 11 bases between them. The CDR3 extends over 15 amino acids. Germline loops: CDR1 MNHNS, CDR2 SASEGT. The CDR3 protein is CASSDLGLGNQPQHF. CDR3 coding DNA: TGTGCCAGCAGTGATCTAGGGTTAGGCAATCAGCCCCAGCATTTT.

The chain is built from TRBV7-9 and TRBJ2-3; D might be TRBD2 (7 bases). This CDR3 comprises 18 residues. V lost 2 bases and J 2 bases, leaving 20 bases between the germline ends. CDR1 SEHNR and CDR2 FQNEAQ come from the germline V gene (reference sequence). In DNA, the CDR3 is TGTGCCAGCAGCTTATATCGAATAGGGGGGGCTTTCACAGATACGCAGTATTTT. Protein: CASSLYRIGGAFTDTQYF.

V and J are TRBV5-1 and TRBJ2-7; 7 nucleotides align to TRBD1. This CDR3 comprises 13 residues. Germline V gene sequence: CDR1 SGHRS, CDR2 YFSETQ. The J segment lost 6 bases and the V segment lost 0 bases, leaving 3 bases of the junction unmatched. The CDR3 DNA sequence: TGCGCCAGCAGCTTGGGGGCAGGGGGCGAGCAGTACGTC. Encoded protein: CASSLGAGGEQYV.

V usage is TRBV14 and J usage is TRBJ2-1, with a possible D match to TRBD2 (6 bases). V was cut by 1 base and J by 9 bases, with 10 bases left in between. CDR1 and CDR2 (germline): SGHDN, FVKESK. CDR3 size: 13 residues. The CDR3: CASSQATSLEQFF. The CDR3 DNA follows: TGTGCCAGCAGCCAAGCAACTAGCCTTGAGCAGTTCTTC.

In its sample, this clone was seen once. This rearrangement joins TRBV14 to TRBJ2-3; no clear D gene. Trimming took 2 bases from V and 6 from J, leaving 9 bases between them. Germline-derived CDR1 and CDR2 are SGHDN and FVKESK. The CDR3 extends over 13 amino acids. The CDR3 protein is CASSQSLEDTQYF. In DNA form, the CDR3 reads TGTGCCAGCAGCCAAAGCTTAGAGGATACGCAGTATTTT.

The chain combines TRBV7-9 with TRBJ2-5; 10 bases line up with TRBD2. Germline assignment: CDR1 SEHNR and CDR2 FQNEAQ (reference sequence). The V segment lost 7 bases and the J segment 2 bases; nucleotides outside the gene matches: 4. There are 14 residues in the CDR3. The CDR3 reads CASTAAGGQETQYF. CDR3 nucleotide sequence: TGTGCCAGCACCGCAGCGGGGGGGCAAGAGACCCAGTACTTC.

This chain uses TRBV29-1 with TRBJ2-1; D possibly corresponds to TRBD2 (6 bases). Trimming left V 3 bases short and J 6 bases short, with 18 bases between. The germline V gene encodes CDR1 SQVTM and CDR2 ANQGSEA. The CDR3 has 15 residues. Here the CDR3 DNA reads TGCAGCGTTGACCCCGGGACTTCCGGTCTCAATGAGCAGTTCTTC. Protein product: CSVDPGTSGLNEQFF.

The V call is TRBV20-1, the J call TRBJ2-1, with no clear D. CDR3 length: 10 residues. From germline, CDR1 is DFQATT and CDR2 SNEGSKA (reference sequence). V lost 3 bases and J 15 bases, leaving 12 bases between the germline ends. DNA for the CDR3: TGCAGTGCTAGCCCCCCGATTGGGTTCTTC. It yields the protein CSASPPIGFF.

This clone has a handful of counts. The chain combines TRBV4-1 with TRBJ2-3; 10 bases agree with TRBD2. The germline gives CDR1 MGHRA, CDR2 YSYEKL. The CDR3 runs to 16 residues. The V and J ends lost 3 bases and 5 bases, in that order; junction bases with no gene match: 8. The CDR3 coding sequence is TGCGCCAGCAGCCACCCGTCTAGCGGGAGAGGAGATACGCAGTATTTT. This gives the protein CASSHPSSGRGDTQYF.

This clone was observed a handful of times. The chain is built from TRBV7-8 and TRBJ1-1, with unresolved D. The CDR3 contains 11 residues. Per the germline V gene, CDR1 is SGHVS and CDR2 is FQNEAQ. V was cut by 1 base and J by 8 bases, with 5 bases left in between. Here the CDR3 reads CASSLVGEAFF. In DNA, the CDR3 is TGTGCCAGCAGCTTAGTCGGGGAAGCTTTCTTT.

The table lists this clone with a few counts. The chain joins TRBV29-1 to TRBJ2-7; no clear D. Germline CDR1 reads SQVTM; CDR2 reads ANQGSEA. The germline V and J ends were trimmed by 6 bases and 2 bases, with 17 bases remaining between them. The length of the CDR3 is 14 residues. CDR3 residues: CSVKAGVYPYEQYF. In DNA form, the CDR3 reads TGCAGCGTAAAAGCTGGAGTTTACCCCTACGAGCAGTACTTC.

CDR3 DNA: TGTGCCAGCAGCTTAGATCCTCGGGAGGAGACCCAGTACTTC. Encoded protein: CASSLDPREETQYF. The chain couples TRBV11-3 to TRBJ2-5; D possibly corresponds to TRBD2 (6 bases). This CDR3 comprises 14 residues. Germline CDR1 and CDR2: SGHNT and YENEEA. V lost 0 bases and J lost 5, with 10 bases in between.

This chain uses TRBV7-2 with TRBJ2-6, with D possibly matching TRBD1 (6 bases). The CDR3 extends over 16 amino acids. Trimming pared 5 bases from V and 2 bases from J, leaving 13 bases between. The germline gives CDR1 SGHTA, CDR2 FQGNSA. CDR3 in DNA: TGTGCCAGCAGCCTAGGCCCAGGGGCTGGGGCCAACGTCCTGACTTTC. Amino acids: CASSLGPGAGANVLTF.

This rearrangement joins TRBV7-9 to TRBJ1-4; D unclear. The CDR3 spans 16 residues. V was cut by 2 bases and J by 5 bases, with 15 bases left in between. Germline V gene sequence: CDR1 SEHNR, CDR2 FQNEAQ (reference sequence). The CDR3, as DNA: TGTGCCAGCAGCTTAAGCCACAGCGCTTTAAATGAAAAACTGTTTTTT. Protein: CASSLSHSALNEKLFF.

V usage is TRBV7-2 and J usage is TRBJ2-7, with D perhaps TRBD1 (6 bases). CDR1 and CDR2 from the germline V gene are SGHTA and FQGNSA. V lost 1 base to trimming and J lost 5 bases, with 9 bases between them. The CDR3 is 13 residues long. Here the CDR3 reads CASSLDPGDEQYF. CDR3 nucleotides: TGTGCCAGCAGCTTAGATCCAGGGGACGAGCAGTACTTC.

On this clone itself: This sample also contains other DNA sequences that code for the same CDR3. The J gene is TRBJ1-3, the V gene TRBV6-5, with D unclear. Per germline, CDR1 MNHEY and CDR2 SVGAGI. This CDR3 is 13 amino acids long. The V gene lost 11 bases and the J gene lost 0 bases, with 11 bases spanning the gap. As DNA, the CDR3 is TGTGCCTCCTCCCCAGTCTCTGGAAACACCATATATTTT. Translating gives CASSPVSGNTIYF.